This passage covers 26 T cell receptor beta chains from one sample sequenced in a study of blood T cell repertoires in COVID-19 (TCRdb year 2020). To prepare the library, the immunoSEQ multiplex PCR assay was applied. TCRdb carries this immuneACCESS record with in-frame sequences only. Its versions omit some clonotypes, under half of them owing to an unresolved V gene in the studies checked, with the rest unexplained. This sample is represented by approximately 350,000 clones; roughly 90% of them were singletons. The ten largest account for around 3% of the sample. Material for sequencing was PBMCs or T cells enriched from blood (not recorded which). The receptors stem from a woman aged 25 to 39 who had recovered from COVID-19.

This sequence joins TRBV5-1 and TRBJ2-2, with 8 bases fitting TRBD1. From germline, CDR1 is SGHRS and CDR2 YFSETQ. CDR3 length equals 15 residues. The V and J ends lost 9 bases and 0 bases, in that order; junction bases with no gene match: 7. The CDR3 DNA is TGCGCCACCAACCAGGGACAGGCGAACACCGGGGAGCTGTTTTTT. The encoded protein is CATNQGQANTGELFF.

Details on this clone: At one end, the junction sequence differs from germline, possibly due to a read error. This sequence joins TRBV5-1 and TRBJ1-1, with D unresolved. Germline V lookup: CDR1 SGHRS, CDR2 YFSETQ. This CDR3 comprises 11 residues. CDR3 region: CASSLNSEAFF. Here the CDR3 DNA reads TGCGCCAGCAGCCTAAACAGTGAAGCTTTCTTT.

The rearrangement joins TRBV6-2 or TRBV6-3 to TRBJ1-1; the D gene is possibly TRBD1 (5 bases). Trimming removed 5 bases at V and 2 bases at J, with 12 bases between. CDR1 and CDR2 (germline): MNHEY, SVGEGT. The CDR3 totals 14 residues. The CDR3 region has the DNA TGTGCCAGCAGTGGATGGGGCCCTAACACTGAAGCTTTCTTT. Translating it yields CASSGWGPNTEAFF.

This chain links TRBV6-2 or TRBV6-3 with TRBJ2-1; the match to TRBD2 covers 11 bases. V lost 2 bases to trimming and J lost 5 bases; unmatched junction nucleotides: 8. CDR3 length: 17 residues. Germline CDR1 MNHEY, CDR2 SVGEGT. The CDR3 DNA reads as TGTGCCAGCAGTTACCCCCTGACTAGCGGGGTGAACAATGAGCAGTTCTTC. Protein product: CASSYPLTSGVNNEQFF.

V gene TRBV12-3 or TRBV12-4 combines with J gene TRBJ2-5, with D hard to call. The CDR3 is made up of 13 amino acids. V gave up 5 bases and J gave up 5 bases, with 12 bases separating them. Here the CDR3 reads CASSDLVRETQYF. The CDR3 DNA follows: TGTGCCAGCAGTGATCTAGTCCGGGAGACCCAGTACTTC.

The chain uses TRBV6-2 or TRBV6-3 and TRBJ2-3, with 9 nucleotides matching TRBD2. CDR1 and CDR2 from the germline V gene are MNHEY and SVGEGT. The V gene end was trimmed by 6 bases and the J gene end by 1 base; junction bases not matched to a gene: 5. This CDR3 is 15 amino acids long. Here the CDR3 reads CASSPAGGRTDTQYF. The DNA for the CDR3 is TGTGCCAGCAGCCCAGCGGGGGGTCGCACAGATACGCAGTATTTT.

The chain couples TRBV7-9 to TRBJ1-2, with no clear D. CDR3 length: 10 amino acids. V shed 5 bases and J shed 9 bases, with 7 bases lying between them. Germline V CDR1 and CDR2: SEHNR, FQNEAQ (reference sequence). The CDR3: CASSPPSYTF. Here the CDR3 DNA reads TGTGCCAGCAGCCCCCCCAGCTACACCTTC. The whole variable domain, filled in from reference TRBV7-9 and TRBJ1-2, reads DTGVSQNPRHKITKRGQNVTFRCDPISEHNRLYWYRQTLGQGPEFLTYFQNEAQLEKSRLLSDRFSAERPKGSFSTLEIQRTEQGDSAMYLCASSPPSYTFGSGTRLTVV.

The chain's CDR3 is CASSSGTAHYNEQFF. The CDR3 DNA follows: TGTGCCAGCAGTTCCGGGACAGCACACTACAATGAGCAGTTCTTC. The V and J genes are TRBV7-9 and TRBJ2-1; 7 bases are a match to TRBD1. Germline CDR1 is SEHNR and CDR2 is FQNEAQ (reference sequence). Losses at the gene ends were 6 bases for V and 3 bases for J; bases not matched to a gene: 8. This CDR3 has 15 amino acids. The full variable domain, in which reference TRBV7-9 and TRBJ2-1 provide the parts outside the CDR3, is DTGVSQNPRHKITKRGQNVTFRCDPISEHNRLYWYRQTLGQGPEFLTYFQNEAQLEKSRLLSDRFSAERPKGSFSTLEIQRTEQGDSAMYLCASSSGTAHYNEQFFGPGTRLTVL.

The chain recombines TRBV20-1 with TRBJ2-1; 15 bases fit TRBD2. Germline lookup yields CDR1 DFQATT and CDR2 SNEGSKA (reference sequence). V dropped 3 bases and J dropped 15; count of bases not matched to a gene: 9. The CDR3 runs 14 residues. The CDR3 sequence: CSASSGLAGGRLFF. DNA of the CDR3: TGCAGTGCTAGTTCTGGACTAGCGGGGGGGCGGCTGTTCTTC.

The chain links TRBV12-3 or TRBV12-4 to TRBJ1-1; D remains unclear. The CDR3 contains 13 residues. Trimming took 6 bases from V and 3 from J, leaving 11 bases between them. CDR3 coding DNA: TGTGCCAGCAGACCCACAGAATACACTGAAGCTTTCTTT. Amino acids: CASRPTEYTEAFF.

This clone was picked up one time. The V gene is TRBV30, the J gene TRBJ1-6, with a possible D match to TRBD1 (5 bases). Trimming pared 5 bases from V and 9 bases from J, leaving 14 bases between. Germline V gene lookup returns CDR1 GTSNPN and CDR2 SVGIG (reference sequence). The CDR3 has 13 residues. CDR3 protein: CAWGGPRGSPLHF. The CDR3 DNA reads TGTGCCTGGGGCGGGCCTAGGGGTTCACCCCTCCACTTT.

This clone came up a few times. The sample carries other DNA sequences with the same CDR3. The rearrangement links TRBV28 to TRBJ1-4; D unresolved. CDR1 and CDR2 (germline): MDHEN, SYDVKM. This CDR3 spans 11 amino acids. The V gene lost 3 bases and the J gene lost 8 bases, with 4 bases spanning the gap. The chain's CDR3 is CASSLREKLFF. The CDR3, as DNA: TGTGCCAGCAGTTTGCGAGAAAAACTGTTTTTT. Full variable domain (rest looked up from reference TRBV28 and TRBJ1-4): DVKVTQSSRYLVKRTGEKVFLECVQDMDHENMFWYRQDPGLGLRLIYFSYDVKMKEKGDIPEGYSVSREKKERFSLILESASTNQTSMYLCASSLREKLFFGSGTQLSVL.

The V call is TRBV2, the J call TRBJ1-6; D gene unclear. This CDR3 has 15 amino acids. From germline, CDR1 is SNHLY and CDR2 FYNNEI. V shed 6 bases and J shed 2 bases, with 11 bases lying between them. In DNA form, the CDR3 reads TGTGCCAGCAGCATACGGGTTACCTATAATTCACCCCTCCACTTT. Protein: CASSIRVTYNSPLHF.

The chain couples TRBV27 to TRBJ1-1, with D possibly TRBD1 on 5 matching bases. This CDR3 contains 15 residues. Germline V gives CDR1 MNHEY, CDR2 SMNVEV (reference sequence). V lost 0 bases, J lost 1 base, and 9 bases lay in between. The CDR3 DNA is TGTGCCAGCAGTTTATCCTGGCAGGGGAACACTGAAGCTTTCTTT. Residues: CASSLSWQGNTEAFF.

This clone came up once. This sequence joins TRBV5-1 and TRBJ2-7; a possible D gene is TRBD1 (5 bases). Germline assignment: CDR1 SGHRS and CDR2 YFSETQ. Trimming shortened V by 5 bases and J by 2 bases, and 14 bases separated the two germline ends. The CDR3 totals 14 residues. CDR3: CASRTGPLAYEQYF. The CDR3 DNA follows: TGCGCCAGCAGAACAGGACCGTTGGCCTACGAGCAGTACTTC.

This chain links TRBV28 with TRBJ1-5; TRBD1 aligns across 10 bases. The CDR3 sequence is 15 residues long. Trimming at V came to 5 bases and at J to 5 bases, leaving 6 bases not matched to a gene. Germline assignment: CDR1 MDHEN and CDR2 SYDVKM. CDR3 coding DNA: TGTGCCAGCAGTACTCGACAGGGGGCTGATCAGCCCCAGCATTTT. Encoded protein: CASSTRQGADQPQHF.

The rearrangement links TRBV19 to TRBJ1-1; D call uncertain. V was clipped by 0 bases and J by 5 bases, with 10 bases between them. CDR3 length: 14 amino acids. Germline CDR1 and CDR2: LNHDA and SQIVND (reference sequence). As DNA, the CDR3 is TGTGCCAGTAGTATAGATCTGCGGCGGACTGAAGCTTTCTTT. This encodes CASSIDLRRTEAFF.

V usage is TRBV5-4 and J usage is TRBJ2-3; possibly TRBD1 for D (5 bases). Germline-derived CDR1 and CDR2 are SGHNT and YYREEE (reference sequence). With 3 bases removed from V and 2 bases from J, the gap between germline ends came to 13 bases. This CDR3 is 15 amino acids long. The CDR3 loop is CASSSLGLITDTQYF. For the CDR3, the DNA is TGTGCCAGCAGCTCCTTGGGGCTTATCACAGATACGCAGTATTTT.

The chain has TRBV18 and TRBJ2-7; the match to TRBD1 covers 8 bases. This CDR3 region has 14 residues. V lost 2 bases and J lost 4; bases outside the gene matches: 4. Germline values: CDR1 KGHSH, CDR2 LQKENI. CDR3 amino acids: CASSPATGEYEQYF. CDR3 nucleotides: TGTGCCAGCTCACCAGCGACAGGGGAATACGAGCAGTACTTC.

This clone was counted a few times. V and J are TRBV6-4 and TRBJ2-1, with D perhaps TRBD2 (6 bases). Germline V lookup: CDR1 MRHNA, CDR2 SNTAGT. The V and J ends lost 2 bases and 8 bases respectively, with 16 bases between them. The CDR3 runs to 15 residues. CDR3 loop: CASSDGRGEVDEQFF. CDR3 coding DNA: TGTGCCAGCAGTGACGGGCGGGGCGAGGTGGATGAGCAGTTCTTC.

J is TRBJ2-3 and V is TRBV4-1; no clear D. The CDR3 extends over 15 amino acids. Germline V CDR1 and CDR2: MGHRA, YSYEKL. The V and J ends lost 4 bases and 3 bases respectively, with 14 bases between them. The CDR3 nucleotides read TGCGCCAGCAGCCTAGGTGGTCTGGAGACAGATACGCAGTATTTT. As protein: CASSLGGLETDTQYF.

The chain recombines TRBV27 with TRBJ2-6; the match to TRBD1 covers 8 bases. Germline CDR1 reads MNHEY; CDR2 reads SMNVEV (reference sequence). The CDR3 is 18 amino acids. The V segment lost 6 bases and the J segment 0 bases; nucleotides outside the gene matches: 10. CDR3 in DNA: TGTGCCAGCAGCCGACGGGACAGGACCTTCTCTGGGGCCAACGTCCTGACTTTC. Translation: CASSRRDRTFSGANVLTF.

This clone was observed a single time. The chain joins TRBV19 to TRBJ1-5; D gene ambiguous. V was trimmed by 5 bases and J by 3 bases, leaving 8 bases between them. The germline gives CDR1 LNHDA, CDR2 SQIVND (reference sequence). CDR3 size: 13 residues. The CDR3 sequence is CASSPNDNQPQHF. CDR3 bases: TGTGCCAGTAGTCCTAATGACAATCAGCCCCAGCATTTT.

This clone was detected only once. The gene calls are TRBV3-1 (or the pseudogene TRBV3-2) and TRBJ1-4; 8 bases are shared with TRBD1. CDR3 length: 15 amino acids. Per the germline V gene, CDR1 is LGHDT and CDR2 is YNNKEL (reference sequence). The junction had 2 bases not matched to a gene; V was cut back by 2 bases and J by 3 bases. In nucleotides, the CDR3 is TGTGCCAGCAGCCAACCGGGACAGGCTAATGAAAAACTGTTTTTT. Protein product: CASSQPGQANEKLFF.

The CDR3 DNA sequence: TGTGCCAGCGGATACGGGACAGGGGACAATCAGCCCCAGCATTTT. It is translated as CASGYGTGDNQPQHF. The genes are TRBV2 and TRBJ1-5; 10 positions match TRBD1. From germline, CDR1 is SNHLY and CDR2 FYNNEI. With 8 bases clipped from V and 3 bases from J, the junction kept 7 bases outside the gene matches. CDR3 length: 15 amino acids.

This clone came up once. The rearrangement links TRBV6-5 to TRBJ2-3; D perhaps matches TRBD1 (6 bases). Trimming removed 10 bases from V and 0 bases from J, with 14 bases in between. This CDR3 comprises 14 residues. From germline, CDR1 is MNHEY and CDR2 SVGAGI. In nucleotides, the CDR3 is TGTGCCACCAAACCGGGACACAGCACAGATACGCAGTATTTT. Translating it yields CATKPGHSTDTQYF.